This TCR beta chain was retrieved from a study of cytotoxic CD8 clonotypes in ibrutinib-treated CLL. Turning to the study itself: After a median of 68 months, some 15 patients stayed remitted and roughly 12 progressed; responses had been partial in roughly 25 and complete in 2.

General study results and limits: Clonality went higher at ibrutinib response and then dropped back toward baseline at progression.

About this clone: Its antigen is not identified.

The germline V gene has CDR1 MNHEY and CDR2 SVGAGI. Trimming removed 4 bases from V and 0 bases from J, with 8 bases in between. The CDR3 is 14 amino acids. This table comes from immunoSEQ multiplex PCR, and its TCRdb copy is limited to in-frame clones, with some not included. The sample has approximately 340,000 clones, roughly 70% seen once; the top ten hold roughly 6.3%. The receptor was isolated from a human donor with chronic lymphocytic leukemia. The starting material was PBMCs, obtained after 36 months of ibrutinib treatment. The chain links TRBV6-5 to TRBJ2-3, with D unresolved. For the CDR3, the DNA is TGTGCCAGCAGTTCAAAACCTAGCACAGATACGCAGTATTTT. Encoded protein: CASSSKPSTDTQYF.